A single sample gave rise to the 5 T cell receptor beta chains below, sequenced in a study of control samples from healthy donors and cancer patients. Clones were sequenced by immunoSEQ multiplex PCR, and TCRdb holds only the in-frame ones, with some missing. The sample lists some 80,000 clones; 80% to 90% were seen once. Sequenced material: PBMCs. Receptors were obtained from a woman aged 55-69 years with head and neck cancer.

The V and J genes are TRBV9 and TRBJ2-3; 8 bases align to TRBD2. The trim removed 0 bases at V and 4 bases at J, leaving 13 bases unmatched. This CDR3 comprises 18 residues. The germline CDR1 and CDR2 sequences are SGDLS and YYNGEE. The CDR3 DNA is TGTGCCAGCAGCGTAGCTACATCAGTGACTAGCGTTGCAGATACGCAGTATTTT. This encodes CASSVATSVTSVADTQYF.

Concerning this clone: The same CDR3 also results from other DNA sequences found in this sample. The rearrangement uses TRBV19 and TRBJ1-2; TRBD1 matches at 7 bases. The CDR3 contains 15 residues. V shed 6 bases, J shed 6 bases, and the junction held 13 bases outside the gene matches. The germline CDR1 and CDR2 sequences are LNHDA and SQIVND (reference sequence). This chain's CDR3 is CASRNNRGEGHGYTF. CDR3 in DNA: TGTGCCAGTAGAAATAACAGGGGCGAAGGGCATGGCTACACCTTC.

The CDR3 spells CASSPRQGAKGNEQFF. The CDR3 region has the DNA TGTGCCAGCAGCCCACGACAGGGGGCGAAAGGCAATGAGCAGTTCTTC. The chain has TRBV9 and TRBJ2-1; TRBD1 aligns across 10 bases. CDR3 size: 16 residues. J was trimmed by 6 bases and V by 4 bases; bases with no gene match: 10. Germline V CDR1 and CDR2: SGDLS, YYNGEE.

This sequence joins TRBV9 and TRBJ2-7; tentative D call: TRBD2 (6 bases). V dropped 3 bases and J dropped 3 bases, with 10 bases sitting between them. The CDR3 sequence is 13 residues long. Germline V gives CDR1 SGDLS, CDR2 YYNGEE. The CDR3 here is CASSEGLNYEQYF. CDR3 nucleotides: TGTGCCAGCAGCGAGGGACTCAACTACGAGCAGTACTTC.

The CDR3 region is CASSAYGYEQYF. In DNA, the CDR3 is TGTGCCAGCAGTGCCTACGGCTACGAGCAGTACTTC. The rearrangement joins TRBV12-3 or TRBV12-4 to TRBJ2-7, with D unclear. V lost 5 bases and J 3 bases, leaving 8 bases between the germline ends. CDR3 length: 12 amino acids.